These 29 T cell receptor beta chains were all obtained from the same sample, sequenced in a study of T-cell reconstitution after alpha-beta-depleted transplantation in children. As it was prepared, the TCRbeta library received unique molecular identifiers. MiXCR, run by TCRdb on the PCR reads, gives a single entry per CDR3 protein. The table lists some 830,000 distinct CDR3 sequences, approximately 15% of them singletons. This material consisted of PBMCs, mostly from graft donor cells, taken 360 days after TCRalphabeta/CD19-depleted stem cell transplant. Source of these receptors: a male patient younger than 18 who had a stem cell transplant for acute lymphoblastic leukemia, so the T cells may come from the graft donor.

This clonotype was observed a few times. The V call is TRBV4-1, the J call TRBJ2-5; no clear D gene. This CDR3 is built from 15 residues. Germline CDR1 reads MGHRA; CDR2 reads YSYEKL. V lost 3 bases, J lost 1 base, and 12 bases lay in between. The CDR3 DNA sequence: TGCGCCAGCAGCCATCTATCGGGTTCCCAAGAGACCCAGTACTTC. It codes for CASSHLSGSQETQYF.

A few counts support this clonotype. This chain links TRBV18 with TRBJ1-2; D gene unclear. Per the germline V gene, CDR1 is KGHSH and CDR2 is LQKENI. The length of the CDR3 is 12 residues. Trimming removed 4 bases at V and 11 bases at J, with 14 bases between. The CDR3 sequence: CASSLPHSEYTF. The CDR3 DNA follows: TGTGCCAGCTCACTCCCGCACAGCGAATACACCTTC. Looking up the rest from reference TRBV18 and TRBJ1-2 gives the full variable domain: NAGVMQNPRHLVRRRGQEARLRCSPMKGHSHVYWYRQLPEEGLKFMVYLQKENIIDESGMPKERFSAEFPKEGPSILRIQQVVRGDSAAYFCASSLPHSEYTFGSGTRLTVV.

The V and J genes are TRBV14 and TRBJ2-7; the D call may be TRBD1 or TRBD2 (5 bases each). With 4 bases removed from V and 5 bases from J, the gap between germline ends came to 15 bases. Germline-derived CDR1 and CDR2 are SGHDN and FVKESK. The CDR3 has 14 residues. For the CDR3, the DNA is TGTGCCAGCAGCCTTCGGGACCACCTCCACGAGCAGTACTTC. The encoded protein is CASSLRDHLHEQYF. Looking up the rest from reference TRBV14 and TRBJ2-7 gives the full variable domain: EAGVTQFPSHSVIEKGQTVTLRCDPISGHDNLYWYRRVMGKEIKFLLHFVKESKQDESGMPNNRFLAERTGGTYSTLKVQPAELEDSGVYFCASSLRDHLHEQYFGPGTRLTVT.

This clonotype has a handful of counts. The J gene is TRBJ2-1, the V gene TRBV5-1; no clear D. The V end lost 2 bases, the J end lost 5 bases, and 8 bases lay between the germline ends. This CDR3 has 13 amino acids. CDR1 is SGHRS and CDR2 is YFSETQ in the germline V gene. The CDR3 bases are TGCGCCAGCAGCTTATTGGATAACAATGAGCAGTTCTTC. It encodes CASSLLDNNEQFF.

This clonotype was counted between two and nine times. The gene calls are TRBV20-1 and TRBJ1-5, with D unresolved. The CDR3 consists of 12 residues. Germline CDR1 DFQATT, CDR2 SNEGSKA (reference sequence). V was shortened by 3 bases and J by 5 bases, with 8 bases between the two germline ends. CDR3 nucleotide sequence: TGCAGTGCTAGTCGCAGCGATCAGCCCCAGCATTTT. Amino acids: CSASRSDQPQHF.

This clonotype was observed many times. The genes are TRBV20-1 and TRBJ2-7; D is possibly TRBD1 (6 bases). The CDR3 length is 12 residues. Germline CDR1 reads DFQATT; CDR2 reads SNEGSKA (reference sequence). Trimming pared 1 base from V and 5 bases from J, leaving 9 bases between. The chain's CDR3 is CSARGAGDEQYF. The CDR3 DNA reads TGCAGTGCTAGAGGGGCAGGGGACGAGCAGTACTTC.

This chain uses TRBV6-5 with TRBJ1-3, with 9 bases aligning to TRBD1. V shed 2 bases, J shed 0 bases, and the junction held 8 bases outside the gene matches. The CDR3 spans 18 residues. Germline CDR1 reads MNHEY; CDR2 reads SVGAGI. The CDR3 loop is CASSYGTGKILSGNTIYF. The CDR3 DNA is TGTGCCAGCAGTTACGGGACAGGGAAGATCCTCTCTGGAAACACCATATATTTT.

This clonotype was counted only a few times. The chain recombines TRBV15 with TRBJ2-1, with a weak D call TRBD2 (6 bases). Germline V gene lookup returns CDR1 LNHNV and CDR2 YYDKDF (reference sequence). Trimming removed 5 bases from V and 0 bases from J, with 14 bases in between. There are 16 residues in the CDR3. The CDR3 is CATSRLRDSSYNEQFF. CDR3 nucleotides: TGTGCCACCAGCCGACTTCGGGACTCCTCCTACAATGAGCAGTTCTTC.

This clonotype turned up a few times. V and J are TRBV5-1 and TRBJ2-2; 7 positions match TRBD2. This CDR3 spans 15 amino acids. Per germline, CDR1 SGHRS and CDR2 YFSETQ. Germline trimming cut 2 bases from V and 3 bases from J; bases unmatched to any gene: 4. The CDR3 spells CASSFGTIDTGELFF. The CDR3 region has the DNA TGCGCCAGCAGCTTCGGGACTATAGACACCGGGGAGCTGTTTTTT.

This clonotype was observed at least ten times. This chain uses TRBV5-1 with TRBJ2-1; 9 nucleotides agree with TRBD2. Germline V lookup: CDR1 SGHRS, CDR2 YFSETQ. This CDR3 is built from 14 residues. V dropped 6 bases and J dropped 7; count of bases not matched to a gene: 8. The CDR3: CASTASGRRNEQFF. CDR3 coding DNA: TGCGCCAGCACCGCGAGCGGGAGGAGGAATGAGCAGTTCTTC.

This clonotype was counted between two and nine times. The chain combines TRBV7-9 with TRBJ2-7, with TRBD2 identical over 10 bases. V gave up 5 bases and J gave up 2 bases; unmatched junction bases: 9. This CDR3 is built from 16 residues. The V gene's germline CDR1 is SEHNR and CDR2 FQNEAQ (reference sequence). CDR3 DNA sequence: TGTGCCAGCAGCCCCCGGGGTAGCGGGAGGCCCTACGAGCAGTACTTC. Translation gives CASSPRGSGRPYEQYF.

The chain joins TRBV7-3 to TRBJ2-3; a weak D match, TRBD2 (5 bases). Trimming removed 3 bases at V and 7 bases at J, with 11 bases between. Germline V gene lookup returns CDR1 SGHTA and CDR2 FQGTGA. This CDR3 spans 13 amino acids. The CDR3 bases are TGTGCCAGCAGCTTTATCCGGACTTATACGCAGTATTTT. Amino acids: CASSFIRTYTQYF.

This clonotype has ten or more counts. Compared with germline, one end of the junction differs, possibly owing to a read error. The CDR3 reads CASSLESGANVLTF. The CDR3 DNA sequence: TGTGCCAGCAGTTTAGAGTCTGGGGCCAACGTCCTGACTTTC. This sequence joins TRBV5-1 and TRBJ2-6, with D unresolved. CDR3 length: 14 amino acids. CDR1 SGHRS and CDR2 YFSETQ come from the germline V gene.

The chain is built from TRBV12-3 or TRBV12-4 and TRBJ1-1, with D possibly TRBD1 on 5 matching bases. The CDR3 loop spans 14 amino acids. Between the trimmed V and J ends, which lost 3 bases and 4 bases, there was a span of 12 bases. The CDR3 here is CASSFRQTVTEAFF. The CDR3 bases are TGTGCCAGCAGTTTCCGACAGACAGTCACTGAAGCTTTCTTT.

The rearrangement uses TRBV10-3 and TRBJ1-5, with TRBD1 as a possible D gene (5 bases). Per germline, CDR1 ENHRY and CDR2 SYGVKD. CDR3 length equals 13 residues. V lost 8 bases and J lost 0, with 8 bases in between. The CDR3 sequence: CAIGGYSNQPQHF. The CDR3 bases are TGTGCCATCGGGGGTTATAGCAATCAGCCCCAGCATTTT.

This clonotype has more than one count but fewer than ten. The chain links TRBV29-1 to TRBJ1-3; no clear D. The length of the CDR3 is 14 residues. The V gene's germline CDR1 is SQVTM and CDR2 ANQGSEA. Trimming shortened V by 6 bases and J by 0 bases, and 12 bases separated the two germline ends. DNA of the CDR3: TGCAGCGTGGGAGACGGTTTCTCTGGAAACACCATATATTTT. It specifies CSVGDGFSGNTIYF. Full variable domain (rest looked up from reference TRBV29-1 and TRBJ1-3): SAVISQKPSRDICQRGTSLTIQCQVDSQVTMMFWYRQQPGQSLTLIATANQGSEATYESGFVIDKFPISRPNLTFSTLTVSNMSPEDSSIYLCSVGDGFSGNTIYFGEGSWLTVV.

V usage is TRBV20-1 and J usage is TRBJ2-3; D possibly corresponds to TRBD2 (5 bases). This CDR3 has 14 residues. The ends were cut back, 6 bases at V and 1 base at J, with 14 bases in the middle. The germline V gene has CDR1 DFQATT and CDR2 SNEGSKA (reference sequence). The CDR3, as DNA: TGCAGTGCGGAGGTCTTCCGAGGCACAGATACGCAGTATTTT. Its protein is CSAEVFRGTDTQYF.

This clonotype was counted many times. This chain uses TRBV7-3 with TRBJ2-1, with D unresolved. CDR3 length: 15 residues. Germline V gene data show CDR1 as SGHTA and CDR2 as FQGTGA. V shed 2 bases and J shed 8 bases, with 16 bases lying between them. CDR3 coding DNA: TGTGCCAGCAGCTTATTGGCGTCTTACAATGATGAGCAGTTCTTC. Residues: CASSLLASYNDEQFF.

The CDR3 DNA reads TGTGCCAGCAGTCCCCTCCAGCGCGAGCAGTTCTTC. Its translation is CASSPLQREQFF. The chain links TRBV12-3 or TRBV12-4 to TRBJ2-1; unclear D gene. With 5 bases removed from V and 10 bases from J, the gap between germline ends came to 12 bases. The CDR3 is 12 amino acids.

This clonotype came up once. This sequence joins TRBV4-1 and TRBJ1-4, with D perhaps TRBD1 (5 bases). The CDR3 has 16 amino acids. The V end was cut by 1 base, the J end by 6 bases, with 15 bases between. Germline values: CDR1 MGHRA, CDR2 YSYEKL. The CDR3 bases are TGCGCCAGCAGCCAAGGGGTCCTAAGGGGAGATGAAAAACTGTTTTTT. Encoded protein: CASSQGVLRGDEKLFF.

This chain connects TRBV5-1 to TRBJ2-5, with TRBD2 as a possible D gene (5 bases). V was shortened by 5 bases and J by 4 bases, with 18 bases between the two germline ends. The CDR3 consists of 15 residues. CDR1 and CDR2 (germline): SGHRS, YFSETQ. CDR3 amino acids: CASRHDRTSTETQYF. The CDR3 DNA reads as TGCGCCAGCAGACACGATCGGACTTCAACAGAGACCCAGTACTTC. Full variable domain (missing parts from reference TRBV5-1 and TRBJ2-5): KAGVTQTPRYLIKTRGQQVTLSCSPISGHRSVSWYQQTPGQGLQFLFEYFSETQRNKGNFPGRFSGRQFSNSRSEMNVSTLELGDSALYLCASRHDRTSTETQYFGPGTRLLVL.

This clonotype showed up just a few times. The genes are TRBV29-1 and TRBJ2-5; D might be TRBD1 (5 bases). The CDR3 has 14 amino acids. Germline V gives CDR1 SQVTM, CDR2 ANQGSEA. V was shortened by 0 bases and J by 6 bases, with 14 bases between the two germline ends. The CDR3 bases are TGCAGCGTTGAAGATTGGGGCCTGCTGCAGACCCAGTACTTC. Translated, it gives CSVEDWGLLQTQYF.

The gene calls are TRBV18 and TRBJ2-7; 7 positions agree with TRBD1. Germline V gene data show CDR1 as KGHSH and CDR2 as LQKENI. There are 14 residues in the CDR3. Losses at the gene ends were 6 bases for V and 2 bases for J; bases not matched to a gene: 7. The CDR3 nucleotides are TGTGCCAGCTCCCACGGGACAGCGGCCTACGAGCAGTACTTC. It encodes CASSHGTAAYEQYF.

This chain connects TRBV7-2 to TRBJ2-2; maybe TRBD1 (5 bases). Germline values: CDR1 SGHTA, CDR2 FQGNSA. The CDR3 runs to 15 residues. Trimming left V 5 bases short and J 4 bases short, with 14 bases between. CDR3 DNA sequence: TGTGCCAGCAGCCCCGACAGTATTGGCACCGGGGAGCTGTTTTTT. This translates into CASSPDSIGTGELFF.

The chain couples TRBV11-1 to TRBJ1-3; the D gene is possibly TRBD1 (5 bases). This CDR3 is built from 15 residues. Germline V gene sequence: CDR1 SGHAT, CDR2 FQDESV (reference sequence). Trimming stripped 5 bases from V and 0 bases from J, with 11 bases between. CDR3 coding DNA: TGTGCCAGCAGCCTGGGACGGTTCTCTGGAAACACCATATATTTT. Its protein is CASSLGRFSGNTIYF.

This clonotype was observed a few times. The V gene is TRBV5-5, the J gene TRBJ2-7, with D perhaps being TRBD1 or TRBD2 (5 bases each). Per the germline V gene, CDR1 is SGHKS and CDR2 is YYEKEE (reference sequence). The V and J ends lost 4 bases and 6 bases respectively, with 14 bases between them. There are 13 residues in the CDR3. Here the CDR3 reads CASSRGPTLEQYF. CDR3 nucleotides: TGTGCCAGCAGCCGGGGACCGACCCTCGAGCAGTACTTC.

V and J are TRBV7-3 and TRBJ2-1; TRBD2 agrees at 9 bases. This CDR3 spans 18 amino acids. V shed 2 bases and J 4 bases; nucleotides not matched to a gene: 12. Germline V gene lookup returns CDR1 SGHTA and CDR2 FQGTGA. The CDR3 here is CASSLSAPLLAGYNEQFF. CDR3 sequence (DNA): TGTGCCAGCAGCTTATCGGCCCCCTTACTAGCGGGTTACAATGAGCAGTTCTTC.

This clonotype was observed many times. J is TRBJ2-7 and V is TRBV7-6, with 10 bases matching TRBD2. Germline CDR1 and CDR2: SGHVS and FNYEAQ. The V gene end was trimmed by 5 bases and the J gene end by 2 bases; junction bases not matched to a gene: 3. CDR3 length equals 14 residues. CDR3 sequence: CASSTSGVAYEQYF. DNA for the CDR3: TGTGCCAGCAGCACTAGCGGGGTGGCCTACGAGCAGTACTTC.

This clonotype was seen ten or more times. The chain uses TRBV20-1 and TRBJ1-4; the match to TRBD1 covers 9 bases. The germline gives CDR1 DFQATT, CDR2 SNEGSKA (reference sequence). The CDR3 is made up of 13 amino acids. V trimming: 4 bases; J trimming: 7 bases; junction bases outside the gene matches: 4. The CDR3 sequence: CSATTGGGEKLFF. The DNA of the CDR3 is TGCAGTGCTACTACAGGGGGCGGTGAAAAACTGTTTTTT.